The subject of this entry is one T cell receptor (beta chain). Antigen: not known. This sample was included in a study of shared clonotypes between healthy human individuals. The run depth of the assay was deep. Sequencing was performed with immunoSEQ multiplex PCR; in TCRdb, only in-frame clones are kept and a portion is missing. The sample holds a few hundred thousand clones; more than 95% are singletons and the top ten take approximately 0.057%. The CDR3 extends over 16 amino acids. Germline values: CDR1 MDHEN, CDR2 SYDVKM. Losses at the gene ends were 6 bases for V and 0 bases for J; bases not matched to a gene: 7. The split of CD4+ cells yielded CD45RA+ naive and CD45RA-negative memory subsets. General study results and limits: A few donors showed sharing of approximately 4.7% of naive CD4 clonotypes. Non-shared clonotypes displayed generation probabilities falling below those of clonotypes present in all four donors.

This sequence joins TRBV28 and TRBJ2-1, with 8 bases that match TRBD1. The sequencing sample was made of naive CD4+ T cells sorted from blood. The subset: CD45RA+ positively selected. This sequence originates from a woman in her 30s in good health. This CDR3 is CASSHIGTGSYNEQFF. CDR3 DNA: TGTGCCAGCAGCCATATTGGGACAGGCTCCTACAATGAGCAGTTCTTC.